This is a list of T cell receptor beta chains from one sample in a study of T cells in Graves' hyperthyroidism and ophthalmopathy. TCRdb used MiXCR to reprocess the multiplex PCR reads, holding one entry per CDR3 protein. There are some 620,000 distinct CDR3 sequences in the sample; 15% to 20% occur only once, and approximately 3.9% lies in the top ten. Sequencing used blood. These receptors originate from a woman in her twenties or thirties with Graves' hyperthyroidism. CDR3s include the opening cysteine and the closing phenylalanine or tryptophan. D genes are given only for firm matches. Where a row states a size, it is once, few, many or the class of an expanded clone; other rows omit it.

j_gene	abundance	len	d_gene	v_gene	CDR3aa	CDR3nt
TRBJ1-1	.	15	.	TRBV29-1	CSVVPHRGPTTEAFF	TGCAGCGTTGTCCCCCACCGCGGCCCGACCACTGAAGCTTTCTTT
TRBJ1-4	.	17	TRBD1	TRBV27	CASSTFLETGANEKLFF	TGTGCCAGCAGTACCTTCCTTGAGACAGGGGCTAATGAAAAACTGTTTTTT
TRBJ1-3	.	17	.	TRBV5-5	CASSLAVAARAGNTIYF	TGTGCCAGCAGCTTGGCCGTGGCAGCAAGGGCGGGAAACACCATATATTTT
TRBJ2-7	few	14	.	TRBV12-3/TRBV12-4	CASSLDRFKVEQYF	TGTGCCAGCAGCCTCGACAGGTTCAAGGTCGAGCAGTACTTC
TRBJ2-5	once	17	TRBD2	TRBV28	CASNPGLVGPYQETQYF	TGTGCCAGCAACCCGGGACTAGTGGGACCGTACCAAGAGACCCAGTACTTC
TRBJ2-1	.	12	.	TRBV11-2	CAGSLGGYEQFF	TGTGCCGGCAGCTTAGGAGGCTATGAGCAGTTCTTC
TRBJ2-3	many	13	.	TRBV12-3/TRBV12-4	CASSARWGDTQYF	TGTGCCAGCAGTGCCCGATGGGGTGATACGCAGTATTTT
TRBJ2-4	many	17	TRBD2	TRBV7-2	CASSLARLAGEVNIQYF	TGTGCCAGCAGCTTAGCCCGACTAGCGGGAGAAGTAAACATTCAGTACTTC
TRBJ2-7	.	16	.	TRBV28	CASRPIRDFTTYEQYF	TGTGCCAGCAGACCCATCAGGGACTTTACAACCTACGAGCAGTACTTC
TRBJ2-3	many	16	TRBD2	TRBV2	CASSGALAGVADTQYF	TGTGCCAGCAGTGGCGCGCTAGCGGGAGTAGCAGATACGCAGTATTTT
TRBJ2-1	many	15	TRBD1	TRBV12-5	CASGLDRGYYNEQFF	TGTGCTAGTGGTTTGGACAGGGGGTACTACAATGAGCAGTTCTTC
TRBJ2-1	many	15	.	TRBV18	CASSTGRSSYNEQFF	TGTGCCAGCTCAACAGGGCGGAGCTCCTACAATGAGCAGTTCTTC
TRBJ1-5	.	15	TRBD1	TRBV5-6	CASSLNRGRNQPQHF	TGTGCCAGCAGCTTGAACAGGGGGCGCAATCAGCCCCAGCATTTT
TRBJ1-2	many	15	.	TRBV28	CASSQYGQRQGGYTF	TGTGCCAGCAGTCAATACGGACAGCGCCAAGGGGGCTACACCTTC
TRBJ2-1	.	18	.	TRBV29-1	CSVRRWARSALALNEQFF	TGCAGCGTGCGGCGGTGGGCTAGGAGCGCACTCGCTCTGAATGAGCAGTTCTTC
TRBJ1-2	few	13	.	TRBV2	CATTPDEAYGYTF	TGTGCCACTACGCCAGATGAGGCCTATGGCTACACCTTC
TRBJ2-7	.	16	TRBD2	TRBV28	CASNGIGTSASYEQYF	TGTGCCAGCAATGGAATCGGGACTAGCGCCTCCTACGAGCAGTACTTC
TRBJ2-3	.	14	.	TRBV13	CASSLILGADTQYF	TGTGCCAGCAGCTTAATCCTAGGAGCAGATACGCAGTATTTT
TRBJ2-5	few	15	TRBD1	TRBV5-5	CASSTWDRVGETQYF	TGCGCCAGCAGCACATGGGACAGGGTAGGAGAGACCCAGTACTTC
TRBJ2-5	few	13	.	TRBV2	CASRRAERETQYF	TGTGCCAGCCGGAGGGCAGAGCGGGAGACCCAGTACTTC
TRBJ2-7	few	15	.	TRBV5-4	CASSLRTIGSGEQYF	TGTGCCAGCAGCTTGCGCACCATAGGCAGCGGGGAGCAGTACTTC
TRBJ1-5	many	17	.	TRBV6-1	CASSEHRTLSSNQPQHF	TGTGCCAGCAGTGAACACCGGACACTATCTAGCAATCAGCCCCAGCATTTT
TRBJ2-1	.	16	TRBD2	TRBV7-8	CASSTRTSGSMNEQFF	TGTGCCAGCAGCACACGGACTAGCGGGAGTATGAATGAGCAGTTCTTC
TRBJ2-5	.	15	TRBD1	TRBV7-7	CASSADRGQGETQYF	TGTGCTAGCAGCGCAGACAGGGGGCAAGGAGAGACCCAGTACTTC
TRBJ2-7	.	16	TRBD1	TRBV4-2	CASSQASRDSSYEQYF	TGTGCCAGCAGCCAAGCATCCCGGGACAGCTCCTACGAGCAGTACTTC
TRBJ1-3	.	17	.	TRBV28	CASSLDTPRGSGNTIYF	TGTGCCAGCAGTTTAGATACGCCCCGGGGCTCTGGAAACACCATATATTTT
TRBJ2-7	many	13	.	TRBV28	CASSPSPRYEQYF	TGTGCCAGCAGCCCCTCACCGCGCTACGAGCAGTACTTC
TRBJ2-1	few	17	TRBD2	TRBV9	CASSVDPLAGRGDEQFF	TGTGCCAGCAGCGTAGATCCGCTAGCGGGAAGGGGCGATGAGCAGTTCTTC
TRBJ2-1	.	16	.	TRBV9	CASSPGGPPPGNEQFF	TGTGCCAGCAGCCCAGGGGGGCCGCCCCCGGGGAATGAGCAGTTCTTC
TRBJ2-7	many	15	TRBD2	TRBV11-2	CASSSGLAGAYEQYF	TGTGCCAGCAGCTCCGGACTAGCGGGAGCCTACGAGCAGTACTTC
TRBJ2-1	many	17	.	TRBV7-2	CASSLTGTPSSYNEQFF	TGTGCCAGCAGCTTGACCGGGACTCCAAGCTCCTACAATGAGCAGTTCTTC
TRBJ1-3	.	17	.	TRBV7-8	CASSLQTMPTTGTTIYF	TGTGCCAGCAGCCTACAGACCATGCCTACGACTGGAACCACCATATATTTT
TRBJ1-1	few	14	TRBD1	TRBV19	CASSWGTANTEAFF	TGTGCCAGTAGTTGGGGGACAGCGAACACTGAAGCTTTCTTT
TRBJ2-1	.	20	.	TRBV5-1	CASSLSRDLIAGRKNNEQFF	TGCGCCAGCAGCTTGAGTCGGGATCTGATTGCCGGCCGAAAGAACAATGAGCAGTTCTTC
TRBJ2-5	many	12	TRBD1	TRBV28	CATGGFQETQYF	TGTGCCACAGGGGGTTTCCAAGAGACCCAGTACTTC
TRBJ2-3	many	15	TRBD1	TRBV30	CACIRDRVGTDTQYF	TGTGCCTGCATTAGGGACAGGGTTGGAACAGATACGCAGTATTTT
TRBJ2-3	.	12	.	TRBV29-1	CSVASGADTQYF	TGCAGCGTTGCTAGTGGGGCAGATACGCAGTATTTT
TRBJ2-1	many	18	TRBD2	TRBV7-3	CASSLRPQIAGPYNEQFF	TGTGCCAGCAGCTTACGCCCCCAAATAGCGGGCCCCTACAATGAGCAGTTCTTC
TRBJ2-7	.	13	TRBD1	TRBV20-1	CSARRDSSYEQYF	TGCAGTGCTAGAAGGGACAGCTCCTACGAGCAGTACTTC
TRBJ1-1	many	13	.	TRBV7-3	CASSFDPGAEAFF	TGTGCCAGCAGCTTTGACCCGGGGGCTGAAGCTTTCTTT
TRBJ2-1	few	14	TRBD2	TRBV19	CASTVSGRANEQFF	TGTGCCAGCACCGTTAGCGGGAGGGCCAATGAGCAGTTCTTC
TRBJ2-3	many	15	.	TRBV7-9	CASSFHGSPTDTQYF	TGTGCCAGCAGCTTTCATGGGAGTCCCACAGATACGCAGTATTTT
TRBJ2-7	.	12	.	TRBV29-1	CSVVGTPYEQYF	TGCAGCGTTGTCGGGACCCCCTACGAGCAGTACTTC
TRBJ1-1	few	16	.	TRBV6-1	CASSEAGRQMNTEAFF	TGTGCCAGCAGTGAAGCGGGAAGGCAGATGAACACTGAAGCTTTCTTT
TRBJ2-1	many	11	.	TRBV12-5	CASGGGNEQFF	TGTGCTAGTGGTGGGGGAAATGAGCAGTTCTTC